The rows below give T cell receptor beta chains drawn from one sample of a study of tumor and adjacent non-tumor tissue in lung cancer. Using its own MiXCR run on the multiplex PCR reads, TCRdb lists one record per CDR3 protein. The data contain around 71,000 distinct CDR3 sequences, roughly 72% of them singletons. Sequencing was performed on lung tumor tissue. Receptors originate from a woman between 40 and 55 years old with non-small cell lung cancer. The CDR3 runs from the conserved cysteine through the conserved F or W. The D gene is left open where the match is weak. Clone size is stated in some rows and not others, as once, few, many or a class when expanded.

j_call d_call v_call clone_size cdr3_aa cdr3_nt
TRBJ2-7 TRBD1 TRBV6-6 many CASSYGGPQGAYEQYF TGTGCCAGCAGTTACGGTGGCCCCCAGGGGGCCTACGAGCAGTACTTC
TRBJ1-1 TRBD1 TRBV12-3/TRBV12-4 - CAISTGTGANTEAFF TGTGCCATCAGTACCGGGACAGGAGCAAACACTGAAGCCTTCTTT
TRBJ1-1 - TRBV11-3 - CASKWSGNVNTEAFF TGTGCCAGCAAATGGTCGGGTAACGTGAACACTGAAGCTTTCTTT
TRBJ1-1 - TRBV10-3 - CASPWSEGIEAFF TGTGCCTCCCCTTGGTCCGAGGGGATTGAAGCTTTCTTT
TRBJ2-3 - TRBV24-1 - CATSDSTRDTHYF TGTGCTACCAGTGATTCCACGAGAGATACGCATTATTTT
TRBJ2-7 TRBD1 TRBV20-1 - CSARAWGTGSFEQYF TGCAGTGCTCGTGCCTGGGGGACAGGGTCTTTCGAGCAGTACTTC
TRBJ2-1 - TRBV6-2/TRBV6-3 - CASGRQGWHFF TGTGCCAGTGGGAGGCAGGGTTGGCACTTCTTC
TRBJ2-1 - TRBV11-2 - CASSLLQGGNEQFF TGTGCCAGCAGCTTACTCCAGGGGGGGAATGAGCAGTTCTTC
TRBJ2-2 TRBD2 TRBV14 - CASRAGGNTRELFF TGTGCCAGCAGAGCGGGAGGGAACACCCGTGAGCTGTTTTTT
TRBJ2-1 - TRBV11-2 once CASNKTLNALYNEQFF TGTGCCAGCAACAAGACACTAAATGCACTGTACAATGAGCAGTTCTTC
TRBJ2-4 - TRBV20-1 - CSARLPLTSQGIQYF TGCAGTGCTAGATTACCCCTGACTAGTCAGGGCATTCAGTATTTC
TRBJ2-7 - TRBV20-1 many CSARPLGLDGYYEQYF TGCAGTGCTAGACCCTTGGGCTTGGACGGATACTACGAGCAGTACTTC
TRBJ2-2 - TRBV6-1 - CASSEEGRIRPKGELFF TGCGCCAGCAGTGAAGAGGGCCGTATAAGGCCTAAGGGGGAGCTGTTTTTT
TRBJ2-7 - TRBV11-2 - CVSSLEGIGLYF TGTGTCAGCAGCTTAGAGGGGATAGGGCTGTACTTC
TRBJ2-2 TRBD2 TRBV6-6 - CASRATSGSTGELFF TGTGCCAGCAGGGCGACTAGCGGCAGCACCGGGGAGCTGTTTTTT
TRBJ2-1 - TRBV29-1 - CSVHRGGGSGEQFF TGCAGCGTCCACCGGGGCGGGGGATCAGGGGAACAGTTCTTC
TRBJ2-3 TRBD2 TRBV28 - CAGSLAPGLAGGIYTLSTDTQYF TGTGCCGGTAGTTTGGCTCCGGGACTAGCAGGAGGGATTTATACCCTTAGCACAGATACGCAGTATTTT
TRBJ2-6 - TRBV6-5 - CASSVTGTGANVVTF TGTGCCAGCAGCGTCACAGGGACTGGGGCCAACGTCGTGACTTTC
TRBJ2-1 TRBD2 TRBV11-2 once CASSLDPSGGIKHFF TGTGCCAGCAGTTTAGATCCCAGCGGGGGGATTAAGCACTTCTTC
TRBJ2-1 TRBD2 TRBV6-1 - CAGSPSGGRGEQFF TGTGCAGGCAGCCCTAGCGGGGGGAGAGGTGAGCAGTTCTTC
TRBJ2-3 - TRBV28 - CTSSTTLHDTQYF TGTACCAGCAGCACGACGCTTCACGATACGCAGTATTTT
TRBJ1-2 - TRBV29-1 - CSVEGTDWSYGYTF TGCAGCGTTGAAGGGACGGATTGGAGTTATGGCTATACCTTC